The rows below give T cell receptor beta chains drawn from one sample of a study of OX40 agonist ivuxolimab in advanced cancers. Assay used: immunoSEQ multiplex PCR; TCRdb lists only in-frame clones, some missing. Among 20,000 to 25,000 clones listed, around three quarters were seen once. Sequencing was performed on CD4+ or CD8+ T cells sorted from blood, taken in a trial of the OX40 agonist ivuxolimab. These TCRs come from an adult with an advanced solid tumor such as melanoma, head and neck, liver or kidney cancer. CDR3s include the opening cysteine and the closing phenylalanine or tryptophan. The D gene is left open where the match is weak. Only some rows state a clone size, as once, few, many or a class for expanded clones.

size,J,V,D,CDR3,DNA
-,TRBJ1-5,TRBV5-5,-,CASSEFRFNQPQHF,TGTGCCAGCAGCGAATTTCGGTTCAATCAGCCCCAGCATTTT
-,TRBJ2-1,TRBV25-1,TRBD2,CASSDLAGTRNEQFF,TGTGCCAGCAGTGACTTAGCGGGGACCAGGAATGAGCAGTTCTTC
-,TRBJ2-1,TRBV7-2,TRBD2,CASSLRSSGLNEQFF,TGTGCCAGCAGCTTACGGTCTAGCGGGCTCAATGAGCAGTTCTTC
once,TRBJ2-7,TRBV5-1,TRBD1,CASSSGTGKVEQYF,TGCGCCAGCAGCTCCGGGACAGGTAAAGTCGAGCAGTACTTC
-,TRBJ1-6,TRBV4-1,-,CASSPSRGSPLHF,TGCGCCAGCAGCCCGAGCAGGGGTTCACCCCTCCACTTT
-,TRBJ2-1,TRBV25-1,-,CASGTPGDNEQFF,TGTGCCAGCGGGACCCCCGGGGACAATGAGCAGTTCTTC
once,TRBJ1-1,TRBV6-6,-,CASTVGAEAFF,TGTGCCAGCACCGTGGGGGCTGAAGCTTTCTTT
-,TRBJ2-3,TRBV4-1,-,CASSQFTDTQYF,TGCGCCAGCAGCCAATTCACAGATACGCAGTATTTT
few,TRBJ1-2,TRBV19,-,CASRSGALEGYTF,TGTGCCAGTAGGTCAGGAGCTTTGGAGGGCTACACCTTC
-,TRBJ1-4,TRBV13,-,CASSLTGGAGEKLFF,TGTGCCAGCAGCTTAACCGGGGGGGCCGGAGAAAAACTGTTTTTT
-,TRBJ2-5,TRBV7-8,TRBD1,CASSLAGTGQETQYF,TGTGCCAGCAGCTTAGCGGGGACAGGACAAGAGACCCAGTACTTC
-,TRBJ1-2,TRBV5-4,TRBD1,CASSLQGANYGYTF,TGTGCCAGCAGCTTGCAGGGGGCGAACTATGGCTACACCTTC
-,TRBJ2-7,TRBV27,-,CASSSSGTPAYEQYF,TGTGCCAGCAGTTCCTCCGGGACCCCGGCTTACGAGCAGTACTTC
-,TRBJ2-1,TRBV9,-,CASSPSRRLTYNEQFF,TGTGCCAGCAGCCCCAGCCGTAGGTTGACCTACAATGAGCAGTTCTTC
-,TRBJ2-6,TRBV4-3,TRBD1,CASSPTGGSGANVLTF,TGCGCCAGCAGCCCTACAGGGGGCTCTGGGGCCAACGTCCTGACTTTC
once,TRBJ2-7,TRBV6-1,-,CASSEAVGRPNEQYF,TGTGCCAGCAGTGAAGCAGTGGGACGGCCCAACGAGCAGTACTTC
few,TRBJ1-4,TRBV9,-,CASSPEIATTNEKLFF,TGTGCCAGCAGCCCAGAAATAGCAACAACTAATGAAAAACTGTTTTTT
-,TRBJ1-1,TRBV5-1,TRBD1,CASSSGQENTEAFF,TGCGCCAGCAGCTCGGGACAGGAGAACACTGAAGCTTTCTTT
-,TRBJ2-3,TRBV18,-,CASSPQPVTDTQYF,TGTGCCAGCTCACCCCAGCCCGTGACAGATACGCAGTATTTT
-,TRBJ1-2,TRBV19,-,CASSTPPGGAGYGYTF,TGTGCCAGTAGTACCCCCCCGGGGGGCGCTGGCTATGGCTACACCTTC
once,TRBJ2-7,TRBV18,-,CASSPGRGTEQYF,TGTGCCAGCTCACCAGGCCGAGGGACCGAGCAGTACTTC
-,TRBJ1-6,TRBV2,-,CASRILQNNSPLHF,TGTGCCAGCAGGATCTTACAGAATAATTCACCCCTCCACTTT
few,TRBJ2-7,TRBV6-5,TRBD1,CASSYSTGGLREQYF,TGTGCCAGCAGTTACTCTACAGGGGGATTGAGGGAGCAGTACTTC
-,TRBJ2-2,TRBV4-2,-,CASSQEQGDTGELFF,TGTGCCAGCAGCCAAGAACAGGGCGACACCGGGGAGCTGTTTTTT
-,TRBJ1-2,TRBV2,-,CASSDLTVYGYTF,TGTGCCAGCAGTGATTTGACAGTCTATGGCTACACCTTC
-,TRBJ2-7,TRBV5-1,-,CASSLEVDEQYF,TGCGCCAGCAGCCTGGAGGTTGACGAGCAGTACTTC
medium-sized,TRBJ2-2,TRBV6-1,-,CASSWTGELFF,TGTGCCAGCAGCTGGACCGGGGAGCTGTTTTTT
-,TRBJ2-3,TRBV25-1,-,CASRASGASQYF,TGTGCCAGCAGGGCCTCAGGGGCTTCGCAGTATTTT
few,TRBJ2-5,TRBV7-9,TRBD2,CASRVSGGQETQYF,TGTGCCAGCAGGGTTAGCGGGGGACAGGAGACCCAGTACTTC
-,TRBJ2-1,TRBV5-4,TRBD2,CASSLHLGLAGGDNEQFF,TGTGCCAGCAGCTTGCATCTGGGACTAGCGGGGGGGGACAATGAGCAGTTCTTC
-,TRBJ2-7,TRBV5-1,TRBD2,CASSFGLGYEQYF,TGCGCCAGCAGCTTCGGACTAGGCTACGAGCAGTACTTC
-,TRBJ2-5,TRBV7-2,-,CASSLGGGQETQYF,TGTGCCAGCAGCTTAGGAGGGGGCCAAGAGACCCAGTACTTC
-,TRBJ1-4,TRBV6-6,-,CASTTTAWVEKLFF,TGTGCCAGCACCACGACAGCCTGGGTGGAAAAACTGTTTTTT
medium-sized,TRBJ1-1,TRBV6-5,-,CASRQGFGTEAFF,TGTGCCAGCAGGCAGGGTTTTGGGACTGAAGCTTTCTTT
-,TRBJ2-7,TRBV29-1,-,CSVEEDISYEQYF,TGCAGCGTTGAAGAGGACATCTCCTACGAGCAGTACTTC
-,TRBJ1-5,TRBV6-1,-,CASTSFDGSNQPQHF,TGTGCCAGCACCTCCTTCGACGGAAGCAATCAGCCCCAGCATTTT
-,TRBJ1-1,TRBV6-5,-,CASSYSGEGYTEAFF,TGTGCCAGCAGTTACTCAGGGGAAGGGTACACTGAAGCTTTCTTT
-,TRBJ2-1,TRBV30,-,CAWSVQGPNEQFF,TGTGCCTGGAGTGTCCAGGGACCAAATGAGCAGTTCTTC
large,TRBJ1-2,TRBV11-2,-,CASSFPGNPEGYTF,TGTGCCAGCAGCTTCCCGGGGAACCCAGAGGGCTACACCTTC
-,TRBJ1-2,TRBV4-1,-,CASSQDIQGAYNGYTF,TGCGCCAGCAGCCAAGATATCCAGGGCGCGTACAATGGCTACACCTTC
medium-sized,TRBJ2-7,TRBV2,-,CASAGSTYEQYF,TGTGCCAGCGCGGGTAGCACCTACGAGCAGTACTTC
-,TRBJ1-3,TRBV29-1,TRBD1,CSVEGQGFAGNTIYF,TGCAGCGTTGAGGGACAGGGATTTGCTGGAAACACCATATATTTT
-,TRBJ1-4,TRBV4-3,-,CASSQDQAYNEKLFF,TGCGCCAGCAGCCAGGACCAGGCTTATAATGAAAAACTGTTTTTT
medium-sized,TRBJ2-5,TRBV7-8,TRBD1,CASSCRDRYQETQYF,TGTGCCAGCAGCTGCCGGGACAGGTACCAAGAGACCCAGTACTTC
-,TRBJ1-3,TRBV13,-,CASNVGRDTIYF,TGTGCCAGCAACGTAGGGCGGGACACCATATATTTT